The 15 T cell receptor beta chains reported below all come from one sample, sequenced in a study of neurological immune-mediated disorders. TCRdb re-analysed the 5' RACE reads in MiXCR, keeping a single row per CDR3 protein. There are approximately 30,000 distinct CDR3 sequences in the sample; 4.5% to 7% occur only once, and approximately 2% lies in the top ten. Material: CD4+ T cells from blood. Receptors originate from a woman aged 45-65 years in good health.

This clonotype showed up many times. The V and J genes are TRBV7-8 and TRBJ2-2; 9 bases map to TRBD2. CDR3 length: 16 amino acids. The J segment lost 6 bases and the V segment lost 1 base, leaving 6 bases of the junction unmatched. Germline CDR1 SGHVS, CDR2 FQNEAQ. The CDR3 sequence: CASSLGLAGTPGELFF. The CDR3 DNA sequence: TGTGCCAGCAGCTTAGGTCTAGCGGGAACTCCCGGGGAGCTGTTTTTT.

This clonotype was seen only a few times. V and J are TRBV3-1 and TRBJ2-5; D unresolved. This CDR3 has 12 amino acids. Germline CDR1 reads LGHDT; CDR2 reads YNNKEL (reference sequence). Trimming removed 3 bases at V and 5 bases at J, with 7 bases between. The CDR3 protein is CASSQRKETQYF. Here the CDR3 DNA reads TGTGCCAGCAGCCAGCGGAAGGAGACCCAGTACTTC.

In its sample, this clonotype was seen many times. The rearrangement links TRBV5-1 to TRBJ1-3; 10 positions match TRBD1. CDR3 length: 16 residues. With 2 bases clipped from V and 7 bases from J, the junction kept 9 bases outside the gene matches. Germline V gene lookup returns CDR1 SGHRS and CDR2 YFSETQ. CDR3 amino acids: CASSFKPGTGVNTIYF. As DNA, the CDR3 is TGCGCCAGCAGCTTTAAGCCCGGGACAGGGGTCAACACCATATATTTT.

In its sample, this clonotype was seen many times. V gene TRBV5-1 combines with J gene TRBJ1-1, with 9 nucleotides matching TRBD1. V lost 5 bases and J lost 2; bases outside the gene matches: 7. The CDR3 runs to 15 residues. CDR1 SGHRS and CDR2 YFSETQ come from the germline V gene. CDR3 nucleotide sequence: TGCGCCAGCAGTTACCCGGGACAGGGAAACACTGAAGCTTTCTTT. Its protein is CASSYPGQGNTEAFF.

This clonotype was counted many times. The V gene is TRBV7-6, the J gene TRBJ1-5; the match to TRBD1 covers 8 bases. CDR1 SGHVS and CDR2 FNYEAQ come from the germline V gene. With 5 bases clipped from V and 1 base from J, the junction kept 7 bases outside the gene matches. The CDR3 has 16 residues. The DNA of the CDR3 is TGTGCCAGCAGCCAATACGGGACAGGAAGCAATCAGCCCCAGCATTTT. This codes for CASSQYGTGSNQPQHF.

This clonotype showed up many times. CDR3 nucleotides: TGTGCCAGCAGCACACCGGGACAGAAGAACACCGGGGAGCTGTTTTTT. This sequence encodes CASSTPGQKNTGELFF. This chain uses TRBV5-6 with TRBJ2-2, with 7 bases matching TRBD1. The CDR3 has 16 amino acids. From germline, CDR1 is SGHDT and CDR2 YYEEEE. V lost 4 bases, J lost 1 base, and 7 bases stayed unmatched. The variable domain in full, completed from reference TRBV5-6 and TRBJ2-2, reads DAGVTQSPTHLIKTRGQQVTLRCSPKSGHDTVSWYQQALGQGPQFIFQYYEEEERQRGNFPDRFSGHQFPNYSSELNVNALLLGDSALYLCASSTPGQKNTGELFFGEGSRLTVL.

This clonotype was observed many times. The rearrangement joins TRBV27 to TRBJ2-2; possible D gene TRBD1, 6 bases. V was trimmed by 3 bases and J by 4 bases, leaving 9 bases between them. From germline, CDR1 is MNHEY and CDR2 SMNVEV (reference sequence). There are 14 residues in the CDR3. The CDR3 DNA reads as TGTGCCAGCAGTTTTGGACAGTTCACCGGGGAGCTGTTTTTT. As protein: CASSFGQFTGELFF.

This clonotype was recorded many times. The rearrangement uses TRBV7-2 and TRBJ1-2; maybe TRBD1 (5 bases). Looked up from germline, CDR1 is SGHTA and CDR2 is FQGNSA. The V end was cut by 2 bases, the J end by 0 bases, with 7 bases between. The length of the CDR3 is 14 residues. The CDR3 loop is CASSLTQANYGYTF. CDR3 bases: TGTGCCAGCAGCTTAACACAGGCTAACTATGGCTACACCTTC.

This clonotype was found many times. The rearrangement joins TRBV5-1 to TRBJ2-1; tentatively, D is TRBD2 (7 bases). The V gene's germline CDR1 is SGHRS and CDR2 YFSETQ. The CDR3 sequence is 16 residues long. V shed 3 bases and J shed 6 bases, with 19 bases lying between them. This CDR3 is CASSSGRGGARNEQFF. In nucleotides, the CDR3 is TGCGCCAGCAGCTCCGGCCGAGGGGGGGCCCGCAATGAGCAGTTCTTC.

This clonotype was found many times. The gene calls are TRBV27 and TRBJ2-2, with a possible D match to TRBD2 (5 bases). The germline CDR1 and CDR2 sequences are MNHEY and SMNVEV (reference sequence). The CDR3 covers 16 residues. Deletions cut 7 bases from V and 0 bases from J, with 15 bases between. CDR3 protein: CASTKNAGANTGELFF. The CDR3 DNA follows: TGTGCCAGCACCAAAAATGCGGGCGCGAACACCGGGGAGCTGTTTTTT.

This clonotype was counted at least ten times. The V call is TRBV20-1, the J call TRBJ2-7; no reliable D call. The CDR3 consists of 13 residues. The V end was cut by 0 bases, the J end by 0 bases, with 6 bases between. The V gene's germline CDR1 is DFQATT and CDR2 SNEGSKA (reference sequence). CDR3 sequence: CSARDRISYEQYF. The CDR3 region has the DNA TGCAGTGCTAGAGACAGGATCTCCTACGAGCAGTACTTC.

This clonotype was counted many times. The chain carries TRBV5-1 and TRBJ2-1; 10 nucleotides align to TRBD2. The CDR3 covers 15 residues. Trimming took 4 bases from V and 6 from J; bases not matched to a gene: 7. CDR1 and CDR2 from the germline V gene are SGHRS and YFSETQ. DNA of the CDR3: TGCGCCAGCAGCCCTGGTGGACTAGCGGCCAATGAGCAGTTCTTC. Translating it yields CASSPGGLAANEQFF.

This rearrangement joins TRBV12-3 or TRBV12-4 to TRBJ1-1; D perhaps matches TRBD1 (5 bases). Trimming cost V 3 bases and J 5 bases, with 7 bases left between them. The CDR3 is made up of 12 amino acids. The CDR3 is CASSLGVTEAFF. The DNA of the CDR3 is TGTGCCAGCAGTTTGGGGGTTACTGAAGCTTTCTTT.

This clonotype was observed many times. This chain uses TRBV5-5 with TRBJ2-1, with TRBD2 as a possible D gene (6 bases). Trimming shortened V by 2 bases and J by 4 bases, and 10 bases separated the two germline ends. This CDR3 is 14 amino acids long. Germline V gene lookup returns CDR1 SGHKS and CDR2 YYEKEE (reference sequence). CDR3: CASSFGGLYNEQFF. CDR3 nucleotides: TGTGCCAGCAGCTTTGGGGGACTTTACAATGAGCAGTTCTTC. The whole variable domain, filled in from reference TRBV5-5 and TRBJ2-1, reads DAGVTQSPTHLIKTRGQQVTLRCSPISGHKSVSWYQQVLGQGPQFIFQYYEKEERGRGNFPDRFSARQFPNYSSELNVNALLLGDSALYLCASSFGGLYNEQFFGPGTRLTVL.

This clonotype showed up many times. The chain links TRBV20-1 to TRBJ2-7, with D unresolved. Trimming left V 4 bases short and J 7 bases short, with 23 bases between. There are 15 residues in the CDR3. CDR1 and CDR2 from the germline V gene are DFQATT and SNEGSKA (reference sequence). CDR3 nucleotides: TGCAGTGCTAAAGACTCAACCTCGGATACCCTGGAGCAGTACTTC. Its translation is CSAKDSTSDTLEQYF.